One T cell receptor beta chain is described in this entry. This clonotype was picked up a small number of times. Its antigen remains unidentified. Base qualities are missing; no much larger clone stands one base away. The donors were some 39 Caucasian individuals from Russia, aged 6 to 90 years, who were systemically healthy. Each donor gave about 9.2 milliliters of peripheral blood, drawn into EDTA-treated Vacutainer tubes. Ficoll-Paque density-gradient centrifugation was used to isolate PBMCs, with at least 6 million per sample. Trizol reagent was used to extract total RNA from the PBMCs, yielding at least 5 micrograms per sample. The percentages of naive CD45RAhigh/CD27high T cells were determined by flow cytometry on a PBMC aliquot from every donor. Preparation of the library involved 5' RACE. The data were produced on an Illumina HiSeq 2500. A second 7 to 11 cycle PCR used a sample-barcoded 5' primer and a J-beta primer mix. A unique molecular identifier was introduced onto each TCR beta cDNA molecule by a template-switch 5' adaptor carrying 12 random nucleotides. Each sample yielded at least 3 million CDR3-containing paired-end reads. All of the RNA was converted into first-strand cDNA using the Mint cDNA synthesis kit, with a TRBC-specific oligonucleotide serving as the primer. Following uracil-DNA glycosylase treatment, all cDNA underwent a first 18-cycle PCR with the universal primers M1SS and BC2_uni_R. The published analysis was carried out like this. Normalization of each sample was performed by random selection of 1 million high-quality reads, each carrying a distinct molecular identifier. Instead of being binned into consensus sequences, reads that shared molecular identifiers were thrown out. CDR3 identification, clonotype clustering and error correction used MiTCR with a Q25 quality threshold and the strictest error-elimination algorithm. A nonparametric unseen species model with Euler transformation was used to estimate a lower bound on total TCR beta diversity. TCRdb redid the processing of the public reads, applying fastp at Q25 and MiXCR, and retained in-frame beta chains. Rows are combined by CDR3 protein, so each entry shows the most common genes and DNA. The V and J calls were not made by the authors but by TCRdb's processing. Present in this sample are roughly 700,000 distinct CDR3 sequences, about 52% of which were seen just once. The ten largest clones capture 30% to 35% of the sample.

Reading the germline V gene gives CDR1 SGHTA and CDR2 FQGNSA. Deletion took 4 bases off V and 8 bases off J, with a span of 9 bases between the germline ends. The CDR3 runs 11 residues from the cysteine to the phenylalanine. Only the CDR3 region is kept as DNA, spanning 33 bases read in frame from base 1. This sample was included in a study of blood T cells in healthy people across ages (dated by TCRdb to the mid-2010s). A note on the overall study: In model experiments, template switching captured roughly one uniquely barcoded TCR beta cDNA molecule for every two T cells. The study analyzed two additional independent replicas of 1 million unique cDNA reads from the same blood draw for two donors, one aged 18 to 30 and one aged 80 or older. To avoid experimental bias, donors of different ages were spread randomly across the sequencing lanes. Four age groups were formed from the donors: young (average roughly 15 years), middle-aged (approximately 41), aged (under 70) and long-lived (more than 75). Using deep sequencing normalized with unique cDNA molecular identifiers, the study measured how TCR beta repertoire diversity changes with age. The paper as a whole reports these results and caveats: Compared with the aged group, the long-lived group had more naive CD4+ T cells, fewer expanded clones and increased TCR diversity, suggesting age selection. Bulk unsorted PBMC profiling prevented conclusive comparison of naive and antigen-experienced compartments. As age increased, observed TCR beta diversity per million T cells dropped in a roughly linear way, and a significant reduction was already evident by age 40. Observed TCR beta diversity correlated strongly with the percentage of naive T cells measured by flow cytometry. Donor CMV infection status was unknown, potentially confounding age-related changes in expanded clonotypes. Total diversity estimates from one million sequenced T cells were considered lower bounds and underestimates.

The source is a woman between 55 and 75 years old in good health. The chain uses TRBV7-2 and TRBJ2-7; the D gene is perhaps TRBD2, from 5 matching bases. The sample taken for sequencing was blood. Read as DNA, the sequence is TGTGCCAGCAGCTCCAGCGGTCAGCAGTACTTC. This gives the protein CASSSSGQQYF.